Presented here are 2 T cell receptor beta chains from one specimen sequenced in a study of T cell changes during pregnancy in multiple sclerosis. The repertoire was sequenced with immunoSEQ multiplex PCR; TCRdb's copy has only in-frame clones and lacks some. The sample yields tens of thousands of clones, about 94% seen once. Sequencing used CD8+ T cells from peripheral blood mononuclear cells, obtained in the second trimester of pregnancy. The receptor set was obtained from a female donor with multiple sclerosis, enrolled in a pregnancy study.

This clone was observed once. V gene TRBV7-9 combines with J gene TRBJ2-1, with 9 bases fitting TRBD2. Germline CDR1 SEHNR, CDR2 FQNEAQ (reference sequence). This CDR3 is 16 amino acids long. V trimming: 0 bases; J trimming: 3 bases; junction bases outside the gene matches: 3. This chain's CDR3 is CASSLAGLAHYNEQFF. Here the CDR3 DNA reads TGTGCCAGCAGCTTAGCCGGACTAGCGCACTACAATGAGCAGTTCTTC.

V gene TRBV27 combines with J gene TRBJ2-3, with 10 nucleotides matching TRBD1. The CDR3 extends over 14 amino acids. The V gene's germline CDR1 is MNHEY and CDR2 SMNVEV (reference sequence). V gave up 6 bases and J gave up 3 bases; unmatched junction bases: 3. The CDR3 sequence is CASSDRGRTDTQYF. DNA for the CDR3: TGTGCCAGCAGCGACAGGGGGCGAACAGATACGCAGTATTTT.